This TCR beta chain was captured by sequencing in a study of post-analysis software for immune sequencing data. Study-wide results and limits: Controls significantly exceeded multiple sclerosis patients in normalized Chao1 diversity. Included in a set of about 5 TRBV segments more frequent in patients than controls were TRBV5-6, TRBV5-1 and TRBV20-1.

The authors incorporated unique molecular identifiers into the TCR beta cDNA libraries. TCRdb redid the calling of the PCR reads with MiXCR, one entry per CDR3 protein. The repertoire consists of hundreds of thousands of distinct CDR3 sequences, with 30% to 45% occurring once and the leading ten covering roughly 12%. Germline V CDR1 and CDR2: MNHEY, SVGEGT. The length of the CDR3 is 17 residues. V was pared by 7 bases and J by 1 base, with 11 bases of the junction left unmatched. For this clonotype: Its antigen is unidentified.

Source material: blood. The chain carries TRBV6-2 or TRBV6-3 and TRBJ2-5; 11 bases fit TRBD2. The clonotype comes from a girl aged 5 to 17 with multiple sclerosis. This CDR3 reads CASIDRLAGGGQETQYF. The CDR3 DNA reads TGTGCCAGCATCGATCGGCTAGCGGGGGGTGGCCAAGAGACCCAGTACTTC.